Listed here is a single T cell receptor beta chain. No antigen is known for it. Base-call qualities are not available, and no considerably larger clone is one nucleotide away. Participants in the prospective study were aged about 18 to 95 years, lived in 20 to 25 United States geographic areas, and enrolled through a virtual design. In the prospective study, participants were assigned to cohorts based on the clinical history participants reported in a screening survey and a study questionnaire. ImmuneRACE Cohort 3 recovered participants were defined by two consecutive negative NP/OP PCR tests, healthcare professional clearance, or symptom resolution. Each participant in the prospective study had whole blood, serum and a nasopharyngeal or oropharyngeal swab collected by mobile phlebotomists. Prospective study participants could optionally give additional blood draws and questionnaires over an approximately two-month period. Before DNA extraction, blood samples from the prospective study were shipped at room temperature or frozen.

This sample was included in a study of blood T cell repertoires in COVID-19 (TCRdb year 2020). At the level of the whole study: Samples from collaborators originated in the United States, Italy and Spain and spanned both the acute and convalescent phases of COVID-19. The prospective study material was composed of cDNA or gDNA derived from T cells, B-cell-depleted T cells, or PBMCs. Subjects who had been exposed to COVID-19, were actively infected with it, or had recovered from it provided the deeply sampled blood TCRbeta repertoires that made up the dataset. The repertoires were released in a freely available public database meant as a resource for research on the immune response to SARS-CoV-2. The samples were drawn from the first 160 participants of the ongoing ImmuneRACE study and from some 1,300 subjects provided by 6 global collaborators. The sample metadata nearly always contained a de-identified subject ID, COVID-19 status, age in years and sex. HLA class I and class II types, where available, came from metadata supplied by the sample provider rather than from assay-based typing. Broad study findings and their caveats: The amount of clinical and demographic metadata varied by source and participant and was provided uncurated.

TCRbeta CDR3 regions were amplified from genomic DNA using the immunoSEQ Assay, a bias-controlled multiplex PCR. In the authors' own workflow: Nucleated cell counts per sample were estimated from amplification of reference gene primers within the assay. To quantify the absolute abundance of each unique TCRbeta CDR3 rearrangement, sequence reads were collapsed and filtered. For each sample, productive Simpson clonality was calculated as the square root of Simpson's diversity index across productive rearrangements. The table comes from immuneACCESS by way of TCRdb, which keeps in-frame sequences with V and J called. Part of the clones is missing from these tables; in studies checked, under half for an unresolved V gene and the rest for unknown reasons. The DNA gave D and trimming, while V, J and clone size come from that table. In all, the sample holds about 160,000 clones, and around 84% of those were seen once. 8% of the sample is held by the ten biggest clonotypes.

The clonotype was recovered from a woman aged 45 to 65 who had recovered from COVID-19. Input material: PBMCs or T cells enriched from blood (not recorded which).

This receptor has the CDR3 CASSFTGDYGYTF. In nucleotide form, the sequence is TGTGCCAGCAGTTTCACCGGAGACTATGGCTACACCTTC. The V and J genes are TRBV27 and TRBJ1-2; no D gene is confidently identified. Reading from cysteine to phenylalanine, the CDR3 counts 13 amino acids. Only the CDR3 portion is preserved as DNA: 39 bases, with reading frame beginning at the first base. CDR1 MNHEY and CDR2 SMNVEV were looked up in the germline V gene (reference sequence). V loses 3 bases, J loses 3 bases, and the germline ends lie 8 bases apart.